This T cell receptor beta chain was captured by sequencing in a study of blood T cell repertoires in COVID-19 (TCRdb year 2020). The study in broad terms: Samples covering the acute and convalescent phases of COVID-19 were provided by collaborators in the United States, Italy and Spain. HLA class I and class II types, where available, came from metadata supplied by the sample provider rather than from assay-based typing. The samples were drawn from the first 160 participants of the ongoing ImmuneRACE study and from some 1,300 subjects provided by 6 global collaborators. Subjects who had been exposed to COVID-19, were actively infected with it, or had recovered from it provided the deeply sampled blood TCRbeta repertoires that made up the dataset. The sample metadata nearly always contained a de-identified subject ID, COVID-19 status, age in years and sex. The repertoires were made available in a free public database intended to serve as a resource for research on the immune response to SARS-CoV-2. The material from the prospective study consisted of cDNA or gDNA derived from T cells, B-cell-depleted T cells, or PBMCs.

The collaborating institutions used their own protocols to collect whole blood in K2EDTA tubes. For TCRbeta analysis, collaborators shipped samples in one of three forms: frozen whole blood, isolated PBMCs, or DNA extracted from either of those sample types. General findings and caveats noted by the study authors: The amount of clinical and demographic metadata varied by source and participant and was provided uncurated.

TCRbeta CDR3 regions were amplified from genomic DNA using the immunoSEQ Assay, a bias-controlled multiplex PCR. Turning to the authors' computational methods: Nucleated cell counts per sample were estimated from amplification of reference gene primers within the assay. To quantify the absolute abundance of each unique TCRbeta CDR3 rearrangement, sequence reads were collapsed and filtered. For each sample, productive Simpson clonality was calculated as the square root of Simpson's diversity index over productive rearrangements. TCRdb took over this immuneACCESS table, retaining in-frame rearrangements with V and J assigned. Such tables are incomplete; in checked studies, under half of the missing clones stem from an unresolved V gene, and the remainder is unexplained. The V and J calls and clone size were taken over from that table, and D and trimming were inferred from the DNA. Present in this sample are more than 100,000 clones, around 89% of which were seen just once. The ten largest clonotypes hold roughly 18% of the sample.

Note on this clone: Its antigen is currently not known. One base away there is no much larger clone; base qualities are not given.

V loses 1 base, J loses 2 bases, and the germline ends lie 12 bases apart. The CDR3 sequence holds 15 residues, the cysteine and phenylalanine included. The read is trimmed to its CDR3 DNA, 45 bases read in frame from base 1. The germline V gene encodes CDR1 SGHTA and CDR2 FQGNSA. The chain couples TRBV7-2 to TRBJ2-7, with a weak D call of TRBD1 (5 bases match). Sequencing was done on a sample of peripheral blood. This clonotype originated in a man aged 50-59 years with active or convalescent COVID-19. The nucleotide sequence is given as TGTGCCAGCAGCTTAGGACAGTCAACCACCTACGAGCAGTACTTC. Its product reads: CASSLGQSTTYEQYF.